This section outlines one T cell receptor (beta chain) sequence together with its context. This clone's antigen is unknown. No qualities accompany the bases; no much larger clone lies one base away. The data are from a study of shared clonotypes between healthy human individuals (dated by TCRdb to 2019 to 2021). Study-level background: The cohort comprised a couple of women and a few men aged 18 to 49 years. Per donor, three plates each were used for CD4 naive and CD4 memory, two for CD8 naive, and one for CD8 memory. Blood TCR repertoires of five healthy adults were deeply sequenced to estimate repertoire size and the extent of clonotype sharing between individuals. Libraries were prepared and TCR repertoires were sequenced by different laboratories using diverse techniques, in order to increase sequencing depth and limit assay-specific biases. Leukapheresis yielded between about 0.85 and 10 billion PBMCs per donor. What the work shows at the level of the full study, not this receptor alone: Pairwise subsampling indicated that sequencing depth was expected to affect the degree of clonotype sharing among donors. Sampling was limited to blood, and TCR repertoires in tissue likely differ from TCR repertoires in blood. The small number of donors limited the genetic and exposure-history diversity represented. Compared with non-shared clonotypes, the clonotypes found in all four sorted-subset donors had higher generation probabilities. Even with the large sequencing depth, rarefaction of the sorted-subset datasets indicated that sequencing was incomplete. Larger estimated clonotype richness was generally found for naive subsets than for memory subsets. Sharing across a handful of donors was observed for around 5% of naive CD4, over 3% of naive CD8, about 2.3% of memory CD4, and roughly 0.4% of memory CD8 clonotypes.

Using the deep immunoSEQ assay, TCR CDR3 regions were amplified from genomic DNA by multiplex PCR. For each cell subset, the extracted genomic DNA was distributed evenly across all wells of several immunoSEQ 96-well plates, and each plate served as one replicate. For sorted subsets, approximately 210 ng of genomic DNA, equivalent to 25,000 to 30,000 T cell genomes, went into each replicate PCR. Purified libraries were measured with a Qubit 3.0 fluorometer, size-checked on a Bioanalyzer 2100, and measured again with the KAPA Library Quantification kit. Every immunoSEQ 96-well plate was sequenced on a dedicated single-read 150-cycle Illumina NextSeq 550 flow cell. The published analysis was carried out like this. Because the immunoSEQ output included only junctional sequences and no quality scores, the filtering could not be the same as the filtering used for full-length reads. Sequences were annotated with PyIR, a Python wrapper for IgBLAST v1.9, using IMGT germline references to assign V/J genes and CDR3. Reads with weak V/J assignments (E-value above 1e-6), missing CDR3, stop codons, out-of-frame junctions, or ambiguous translated residues were removed. V3J clonotypes were defined by identical inferred V gene, J gene, and CDR3 amino acid sequence. To compute the percentage overlap between repertoires, the number of shared unique clonotypes was divided by the size of the smaller repertoire. Three approaches were used to assess repertoire richness: RTK rarefaction, the Chao1 estimator, and Recon v2.1 estimates of unobserved clonotypes. OLGA was used to compute generation probabilities for all TCRbeta clonotypes that the gDNA method yielded from a few donors. TCRdb obtained this table from immuneACCESS and retained in-frame rearrangements with V and J assigned. These tables miss some clones; where compared with another copy, unresolved V genes account for less than half of the shortfall, and the remainder is unexplained. V and J calls and clone size come straight from that table; D and trimming were deduced from the DNA. This sample holds more than 2,000,000 clones; 85% to 95% were observed only once. Roughly 0.13% of the sample is taken by the ten largest.

The CDR3 starts with the cysteine, ends with the phenylalanine, and has 15 residues. The read is trimmed to its CDR3 DNA, 45 bases read in frame from base 1. For this chain, trimming is 4 bases at the V end and 9 bases at the J end, and the number of junction bases without a gene match is 8. Reading the germline V gene gives CDR1 SGHDT and CDR2 YYEEEE. The donors were healthy, HIV-negative adults with no recently reported acute infections or vaccinations. Only Caucasian adults living in Nashville, Tennessee, USA were represented among the donors. CD4+ T cells were enriched by magnetic negative selection; naive cells were then positively selected on CD45RA, and the negative fraction formed the memory subset. Blood was obtained by leukapheresis, after which PBMCs were separated by Ficoll-Histopaque density gradient centrifugation and cryopreserved in liquid nitrogen vapor phase. Analytical flow cytometry was used to check the purity and quantity of each magnetically sorted T cell population. Genomic DNA was isolated from each sorted fraction and quantified by UV absorbance on a Nanodrop 2000c.

The sequencing input was naive CD4+ T cells sorted from blood. Reading the label with the study, this specimen's cell subset or site is: CD45RA+ positively selected. This clonotype originated in a man in his late teens or twenties in good health. The chain is assembled from TRBV5-6 and TRBJ2-1, with 12 middle bases fitting TRBD2. The CDR3 has the sequence CASSRGLAGTVEQFF. The nucleotides are TGTGCCAGCAGCCGCGGACTAGCGGGGACAGTTGAGCAGTTCTTC.